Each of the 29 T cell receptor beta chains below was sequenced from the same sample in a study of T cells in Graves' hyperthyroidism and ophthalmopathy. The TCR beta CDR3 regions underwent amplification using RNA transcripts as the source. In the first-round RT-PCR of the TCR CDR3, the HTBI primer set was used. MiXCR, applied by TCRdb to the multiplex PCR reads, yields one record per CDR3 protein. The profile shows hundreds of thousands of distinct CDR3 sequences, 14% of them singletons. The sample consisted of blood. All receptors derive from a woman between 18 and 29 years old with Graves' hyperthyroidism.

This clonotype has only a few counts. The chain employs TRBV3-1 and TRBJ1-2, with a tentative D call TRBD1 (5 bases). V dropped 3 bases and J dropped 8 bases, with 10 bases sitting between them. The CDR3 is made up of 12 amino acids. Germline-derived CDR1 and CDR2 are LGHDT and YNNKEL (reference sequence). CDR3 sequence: CASSHEGLGYTF. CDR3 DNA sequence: TGTGCCAGCAGCCACGAGGGGCTCGGCTACACCTTC.

CDR3 residues: CASRGFLAFF. In DNA, the CDR3 is TGTGCCAGCAGAGGCTTCCTGGCTTTCTTT. J is TRBJ1-1 and V is TRBV28; D not certain. Germline values: CDR1 MDHEN, CDR2 SYDVKM. Trimming cost V 6 bases and J 11 bases, with 10 bases left between them. This CDR3 region has 10 residues.

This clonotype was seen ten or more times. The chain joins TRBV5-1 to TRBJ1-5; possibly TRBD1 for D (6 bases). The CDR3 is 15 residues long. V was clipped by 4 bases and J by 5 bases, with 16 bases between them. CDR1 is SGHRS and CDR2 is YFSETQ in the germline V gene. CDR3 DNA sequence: TGCGCCAGCAGCCCGGAGGGACACATTTATCAGCCCCAGCATTTT. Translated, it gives CASSPEGHIYQPQHF.

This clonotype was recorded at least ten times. CDR3 DNA sequence: TGTGCCAGCAGTTTAGGGGAGATGGAGACCCAGTACTTC. Protein sequence: CASSLGEMETQYF. The chain links TRBV12-3 or TRBV12-4 to TRBJ2-5, with TRBD2 as a possible D gene (5 bases). The CDR3 has 13 residues. Trimming removed 1 base at V and 5 bases at J, with 8 bases between.

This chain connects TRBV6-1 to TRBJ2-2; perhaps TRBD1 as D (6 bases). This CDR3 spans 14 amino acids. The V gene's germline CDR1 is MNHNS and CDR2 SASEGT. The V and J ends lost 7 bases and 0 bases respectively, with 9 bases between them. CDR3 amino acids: CASMDRSNTGELFF. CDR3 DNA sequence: TGTGCCAGCATGGACAGATCGAACACCGGGGAGCTGTTTTTT.

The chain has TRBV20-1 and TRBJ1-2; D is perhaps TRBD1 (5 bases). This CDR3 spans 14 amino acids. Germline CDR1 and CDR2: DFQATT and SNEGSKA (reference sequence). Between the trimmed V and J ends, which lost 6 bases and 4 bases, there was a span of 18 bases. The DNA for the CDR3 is TGCAGTGCCAGTCCCGCCAGGGAGGGCTATGGCTACACCTTC. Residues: CSASPAREGYGYTF.

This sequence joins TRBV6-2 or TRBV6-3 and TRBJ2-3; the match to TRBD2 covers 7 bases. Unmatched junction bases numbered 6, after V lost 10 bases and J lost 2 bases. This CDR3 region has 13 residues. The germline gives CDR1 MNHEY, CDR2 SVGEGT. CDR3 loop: CATEREYTDTQYF. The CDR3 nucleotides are TGTGCCACCGAGCGGGAATACACAGATACGCAGTATTTT.

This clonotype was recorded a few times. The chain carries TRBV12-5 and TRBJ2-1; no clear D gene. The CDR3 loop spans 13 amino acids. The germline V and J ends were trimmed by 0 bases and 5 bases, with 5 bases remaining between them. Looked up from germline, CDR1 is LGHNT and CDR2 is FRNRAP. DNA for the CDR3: TGTGCTAGTGGTTTGGTAAATAACAATGAGCAGTTCTTC. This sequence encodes CASGLVNNNEQFF.

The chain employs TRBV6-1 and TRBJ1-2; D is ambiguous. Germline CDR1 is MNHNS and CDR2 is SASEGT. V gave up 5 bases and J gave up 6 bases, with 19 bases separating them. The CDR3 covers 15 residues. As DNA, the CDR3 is TGTGCCAGCAGTCCCCCGCCTCCGCATTTGGATGGCTACACCTTC. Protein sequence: CASSPPPPHLDGYTF.

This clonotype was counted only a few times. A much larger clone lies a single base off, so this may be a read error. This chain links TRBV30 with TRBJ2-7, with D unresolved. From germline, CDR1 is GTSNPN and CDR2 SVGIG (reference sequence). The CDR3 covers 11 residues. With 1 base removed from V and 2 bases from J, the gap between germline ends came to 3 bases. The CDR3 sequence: CAWSATYEQYF. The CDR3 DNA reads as TGTGCCTGGAGTGCGACCTACGAGCAGTACTTC.

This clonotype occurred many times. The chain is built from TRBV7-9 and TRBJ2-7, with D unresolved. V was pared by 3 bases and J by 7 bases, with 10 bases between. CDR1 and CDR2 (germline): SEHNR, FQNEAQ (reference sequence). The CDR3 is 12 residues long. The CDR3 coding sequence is TGTGCCAGCAGCTTGGGCATGGGTGAGCAGTACTTC. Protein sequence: CASSLGMGEQYF.

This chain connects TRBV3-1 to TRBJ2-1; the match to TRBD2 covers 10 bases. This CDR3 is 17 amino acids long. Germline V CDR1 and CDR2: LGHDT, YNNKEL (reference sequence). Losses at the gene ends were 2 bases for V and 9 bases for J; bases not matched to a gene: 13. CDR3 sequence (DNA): TGTGCCAGCAGCCAACATAGCGGGAGGTCATCTCAGGGTGAGCAGTTCTTC. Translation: CASSQHSGRSSQGEQFF.

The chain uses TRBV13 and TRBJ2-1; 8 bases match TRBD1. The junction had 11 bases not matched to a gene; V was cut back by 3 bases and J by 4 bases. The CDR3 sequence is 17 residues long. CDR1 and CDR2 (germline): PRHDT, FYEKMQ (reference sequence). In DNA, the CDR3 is TGTGCCAGCAGCTTTAACTCAGGGGGCGCCTCTTACAATGAGCAGTTCTTC. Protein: CASSFNSGGASYNEQFF.

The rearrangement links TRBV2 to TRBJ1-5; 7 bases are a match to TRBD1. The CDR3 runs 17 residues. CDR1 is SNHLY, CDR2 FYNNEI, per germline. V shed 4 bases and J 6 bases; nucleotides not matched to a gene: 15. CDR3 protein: CASSVHRDSAGSQPQHF. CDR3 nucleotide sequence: TGTGCCAGCAGTGTACATAGGGACAGTGCAGGCAGTCAGCCCCAGCATTTT.

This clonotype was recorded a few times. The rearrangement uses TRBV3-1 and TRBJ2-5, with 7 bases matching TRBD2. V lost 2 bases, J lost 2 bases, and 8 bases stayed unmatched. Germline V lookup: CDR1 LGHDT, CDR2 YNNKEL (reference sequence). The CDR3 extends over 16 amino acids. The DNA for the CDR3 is TGTGCCAGCAGCCAAAGTGGGCCTAGCGGACAAGAGACCCAGTACTTC. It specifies CASSQSGPSGQETQYF.

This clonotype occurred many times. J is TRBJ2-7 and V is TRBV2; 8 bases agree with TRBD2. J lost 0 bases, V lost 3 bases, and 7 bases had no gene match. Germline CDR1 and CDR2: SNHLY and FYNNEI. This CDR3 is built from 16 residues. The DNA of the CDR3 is TGTGCCAGCAGTGACCCTACTAGCGGAAGCTCCTACGAGCAGTACTTC. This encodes CASSDPTSGSSYEQYF.

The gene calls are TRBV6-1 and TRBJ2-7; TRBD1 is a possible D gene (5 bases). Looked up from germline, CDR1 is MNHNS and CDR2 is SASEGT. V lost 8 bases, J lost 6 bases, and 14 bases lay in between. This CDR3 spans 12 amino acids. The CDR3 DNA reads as TGTGCCAGCTGGGATACAGGCGCCGAGCAGTACTTC. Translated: CASWDTGAEQYF.

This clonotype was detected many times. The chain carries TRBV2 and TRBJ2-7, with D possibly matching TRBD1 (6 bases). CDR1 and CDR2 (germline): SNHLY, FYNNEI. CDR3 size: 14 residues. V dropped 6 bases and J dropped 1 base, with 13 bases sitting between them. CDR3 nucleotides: TGTGCCAGCAGAAATCGGGACAATTCCTACGAGCAGTACTTC. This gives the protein CASRNRDNSYEQYF.

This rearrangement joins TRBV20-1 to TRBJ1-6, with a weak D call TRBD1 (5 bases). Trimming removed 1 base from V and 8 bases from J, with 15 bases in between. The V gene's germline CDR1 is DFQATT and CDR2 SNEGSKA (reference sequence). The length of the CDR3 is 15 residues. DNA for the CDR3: TGCAGTGCTAGAGGGGGGGGAATTGGATATTCACCCCTCCACTTT. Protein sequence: CSARGGGIGYSPLHF.

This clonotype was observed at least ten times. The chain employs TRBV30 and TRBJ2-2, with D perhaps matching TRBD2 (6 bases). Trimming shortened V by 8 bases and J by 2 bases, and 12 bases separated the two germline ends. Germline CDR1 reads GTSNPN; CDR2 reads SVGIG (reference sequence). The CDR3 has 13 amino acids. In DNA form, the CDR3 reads TGTGCCGCGGGGCTAGTTAACACCGGGGAGCTGTTTTTT. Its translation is CAAGLVNTGELFF.

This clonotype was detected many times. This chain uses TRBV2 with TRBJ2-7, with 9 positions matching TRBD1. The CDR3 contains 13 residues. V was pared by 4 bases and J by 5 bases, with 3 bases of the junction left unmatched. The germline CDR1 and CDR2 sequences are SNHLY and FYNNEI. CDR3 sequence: CASSGTGADEQYF. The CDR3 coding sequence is TGTGCCAGCAGTGGGACAGGGGCGGACGAGCAGTACTTC.

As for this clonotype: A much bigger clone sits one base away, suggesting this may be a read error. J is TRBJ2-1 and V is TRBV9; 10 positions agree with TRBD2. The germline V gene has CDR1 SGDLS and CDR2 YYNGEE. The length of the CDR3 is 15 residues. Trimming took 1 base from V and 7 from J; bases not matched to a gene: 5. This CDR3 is CASSVPSGSRNEQFF. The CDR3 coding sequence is TGTGCCAGCAGCGTACCTAGCGGGAGTCGGAATGAGCAGTTCTTC. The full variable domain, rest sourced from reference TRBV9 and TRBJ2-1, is DSGVTQTPKHLITATGQRVTLRCSPRSGDLSVYWYQQSLDQGLQFLIQYYNGEERAKGNILERFSAQQFPDLHSELNLSSLELGDSALYFCASSVPSGSRNEQFFGPGTRLTVL.

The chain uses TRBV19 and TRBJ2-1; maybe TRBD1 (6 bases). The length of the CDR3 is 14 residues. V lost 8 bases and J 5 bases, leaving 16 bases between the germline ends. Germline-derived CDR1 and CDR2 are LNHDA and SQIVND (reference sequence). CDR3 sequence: CASVEGDPHNEQFF. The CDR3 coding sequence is TGTGCCAGTGTCGAGGGGGACCCTCACAATGAGCAGTTCTTC.

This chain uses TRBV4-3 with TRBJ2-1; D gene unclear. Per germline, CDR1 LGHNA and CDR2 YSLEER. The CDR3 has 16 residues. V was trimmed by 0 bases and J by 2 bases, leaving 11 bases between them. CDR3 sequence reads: CASSQDTAFPYNEQFF. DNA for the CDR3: TGCGCCAGCAGCCAAGATACAGCGTTTCCCTACAATGAGCAGTTCTTC.

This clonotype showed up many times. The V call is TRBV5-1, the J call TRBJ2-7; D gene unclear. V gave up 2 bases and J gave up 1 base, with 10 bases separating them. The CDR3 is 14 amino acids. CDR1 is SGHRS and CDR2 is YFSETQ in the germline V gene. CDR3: CASSFSAVSYEQYF. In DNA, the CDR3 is TGCGCCAGCAGCTTCTCAGCAGTATCCTACGAGCAGTACTTC.

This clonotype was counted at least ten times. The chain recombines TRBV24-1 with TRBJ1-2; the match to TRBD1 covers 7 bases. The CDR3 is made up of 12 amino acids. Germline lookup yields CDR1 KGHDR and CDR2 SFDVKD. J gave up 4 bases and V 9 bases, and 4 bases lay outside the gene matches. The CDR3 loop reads CATEGAGYGYTF. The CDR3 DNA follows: TGTGCCACCGAGGGGGCCGGCTATGGCTACACCTTC.

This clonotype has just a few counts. The CDR3 is CSASDGTYEQYF. CDR3 coding DNA: TGCAGCGCCTCAGACGGGACCTACGAGCAGTACTTC. The rearrangement uses TRBV29-1 and TRBJ2-7; tentatively, D is TRBD2 (5 bases). Germline CDR1 SQVTM, CDR2 ANQGSEA. The CDR3 is made up of 12 amino acids. V was clipped by 7 bases and J by 2 bases, with 12 bases between them.

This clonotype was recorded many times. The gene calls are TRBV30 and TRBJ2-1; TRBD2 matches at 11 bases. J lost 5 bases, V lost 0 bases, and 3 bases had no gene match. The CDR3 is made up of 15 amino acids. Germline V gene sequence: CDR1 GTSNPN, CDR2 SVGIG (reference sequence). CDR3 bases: TGTGCCTGGAGTGTCGGGACTAGCGGTAACAATGAGCAGTTCTTC. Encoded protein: CAWSVGTSGNNEQFF.

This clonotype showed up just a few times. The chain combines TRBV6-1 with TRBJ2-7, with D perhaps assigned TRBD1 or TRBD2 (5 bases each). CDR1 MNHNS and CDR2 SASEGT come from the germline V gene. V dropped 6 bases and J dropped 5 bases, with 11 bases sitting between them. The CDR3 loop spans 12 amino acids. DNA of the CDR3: TGTGCCAGCAGATGGGTGGGGGACGAGCAGTACTTC. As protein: CASRWVGDEQYF.